Shown below are 9 T cell receptor beta chains from a single sample sequenced in a study of vaccination effects on CD4 cells after COVID-19. The culture ran for about eleven days before CD4+ T cells were isolated. It was between March and December 2020 that the person had a SARS-CoV-2 infection confirmed by PCR. Participants completed two doses of the BNT162b2 or mRNA-1273 vaccine. Only in-frame clones appear in the TCRdb table, and some are missing; sequencing was by immunoSEQ multiplex PCR. Here the sample spans about 34,000 clones, around 75% being singletons. The antigens for these receptors are not known. Sequencing was performed on CD4+ T cells from PBMCs cultured without peptide, taken after COVID-19 vaccination. The receptors come from a human donor who had a prior SARS-CoV-2 infection.

V and J are TRBV7-3 and TRBJ2-1; TRBD2 aligns across 9 bases. Germline CDR1 and CDR2: SGHTA and FQGTGA. V gave up 4 bases and J gave up 2 bases; unmatched junction bases: 3. CDR3 length: 15 residues. CDR3 region: CASSSSGRTYNEQFF. Here the CDR3 DNA reads TGTGCCAGCAGCTCGAGCGGGAGGACCTACAATGAGCAGTTCTTC.

J is TRBJ2-7 and V is TRBV19, with 10 bases matching TRBD1. Germline V gene lookup returns CDR1 LNHDA and CDR2 SQIVND (reference sequence). This CDR3 is built from 14 residues. After removal of 6 bases from V and 0 bases from J, the junction contained 2 bases not matched to a gene. For the CDR3, the DNA is TGTGCCAGTAGCTGGGACAGGGGCTCCTACGAGCAGTACTTC. This sequence encodes CASSWDRGSYEQYF.

The chain employs TRBV11-2 and TRBJ1-6; D uncertain. With 5 bases removed from V and 8 bases from J, the gap between germline ends came to 16 bases. The germline V gene encodes CDR1 SGHAT and CDR2 FQNNGV. The CDR3 is made up of 15 amino acids. The CDR3 is CASSPYPDGDSPLHF. The CDR3 DNA sequence: TGTGCCAGCAGCCCCTACCCGGACGGCGATTCACCCCTCCACTTT.

V is TRBV4-2 and J is TRBJ2-3, with D uncertain. Deletions cut 0 bases from V and 4 bases from J, with 11 bases between. The CDR3 is 15 amino acids. The germline CDR1 and CDR2 sequences are LGHNA and YNFKEQ. This CDR3 reads CASSQDLKGSDTQYF. CDR3 bases: TGTGCCAGCAGCCAAGATTTAAAGGGTTCAGATACGCAGTATTTT.

The CDR3 loop is CASSSDTGELFF. The CDR3 DNA sequence: TGTGCCAGCAGTTCCGACACCGGGGAGCTGTTTTTT. The rearrangement joins TRBV6-5 to TRBJ2-2, with D unresolved. CDR3 size: 12 residues. V lost 4 bases to trimming and J lost 3 bases, with 3 bases between them. Germline CDR1 MNHEY, CDR2 SVGAGI.

This clone was counted between two and nine times. The chain has TRBV15 and TRBJ1-2; no clear D. CDR1 LNHNV and CDR2 YYDKDF come from the germline V gene (reference sequence). The ends were cut back, 4 bases at V and 0 bases at J, with 3 bases in the middle. The CDR3 length is 12 residues. The CDR3 spells CATSTANYGYTF. CDR3 nucleotide sequence: TGTGCCACCAGCACGGCTAACTATGGCTACACCTTC.

The CDR3 nucleotides are TGTGCCATCAGTGAACAGGCGATCCCCTACGAGCAGTACTTC. Translated, it gives CAISEQAIPYEQYF. This chain links TRBV10-3 with TRBJ2-7; the D gene is possibly TRBD1 (5 bases). CDR3 size: 14 residues. The V end was cut by 3 bases, the J end by 2 bases, with 11 bases between. In germline, CDR1 is ENHRY, CDR2 SYGVKD.

V is TRBV12-5 and J is TRBJ2-6; D is possibly TRBD2 (5 bases). Germline loops: CDR1 LGHNT, CDR2 FRNRAP. Trimming removed 3 bases at V and 0 bases at J, with 6 bases between. The CDR3 is 15 amino acids. The CDR3 reads CASGLRDSGANVLTF. In DNA, the CDR3 is TGTGCTAGTGGTTTACGGGACTCTGGGGCCAACGTCCTGACTTTC.

The chain recombines TRBV12-3 or TRBV12-4 with TRBJ1-6; D is unclear. This CDR3 is built from 13 residues. Trimming left V 5 bases short and J 5 bases short, with 7 bases between. CDR3 nucleotide sequence: TGTGCCAGCAGTATCGGACATAATTCACCCCTCCACTTT. Translating gives CASSIGHNSPLHF.